This note documents a single TCR beta chain sequence. The sample is drawn from a study of patients and donors after allogeneic stem cell transplantation. The CDR3 totals 15 residues. Germline assignment: CDR1 LGHNA and CDR2 YSLEER. V was pared by 1 base and J by 3 bases, with 12 bases between. TCRdb independently ran MiXCR on the RT-PCR reads; one entry per CDR3 protein. This repertoire shows roughly 960,000 distinct CDR3 sequences, over 15% found once; its top ten account for 6%. The chain employs TRBV4-3 and TRBJ1-1; D gene uncertain. Material for sequencing was blood, either unsorted or a sorted T cell fraction (not recorded which). This TCR derives from a human donor who was either an allogeneic HSCT recipient or a stem cell or donor lymphocyte infusion donor (not recorded which). It is not recorded whose cells these are; they may come from a transplant donor. The CDR3 is CASSQATRTDTEAFF. The DNA of the CDR3 is TGCGCCAGCAGCCAAGCTACCCGAACCGACACTGAAGCTTTCTTT.